A selection of T cell receptor beta chains follows, all from one sample in a study of T-cell memory formation after mild COVID-19. TCRdb reprocessed the 5' RACE reads via MiXCR and lists one record per CDR3 protein. The repertoire has about 320,000 distinct CDR3 sequences, about 13% of them found once; the top ten carry about 21%. Sequencing was done on a sample of PBMCs or a T cell subset sorted from them (not recorded which). Source of these receptors: a man between 18 and 35 years old who had mild COVID-19 (a few samples of this study predate the infection). Cell type and time point are not known. Each CDR3 is given with its conserved first and last residue. A D gene is named only where the DNA matches it firmly. Clone size is given for some rows only: seen once, a few or many times, or a class if the clone is expanded.

j_call: TRBJ2-2
clone_size: few
v_call: TRBV4-1
d_call: TRBD1
cdr3_nt: TGCGCCAGCAGCCAAGAGGACAGGGAAGGCGGGGAGCTGTTTTTT
cdr3_aa: CASSQEDREGGELFF

j_call: TRBJ1-2
clone_size: few
v_call: TRBV11-2
d_call: .
cdr3_nt: TGTGCCAGCAGCTTTGGTCAGTATGGCTACACCTTC
cdr3_aa: CASSFGQYGYTF

j_call: TRBJ2-4
clone_size: medium-sized
v_call: TRBV7-9
d_call: .
cdr3_nt: TGTGCCAGCACCCCTCCAGAGGAACTAGCCAAAAACATTCAGTACTTC
cdr3_aa: CASTPPEELAKNIQYF

j_call: TRBJ1-2
clone_size: few
v_call: TRBV4-2
d_call: TRBD1
cdr3_nt: TGTGCCAGCAGCCAAGTGGGTCAGGGGGACGGCTACACCTTC
cdr3_aa: CASSQVGQGDGYTF

j_call: TRBJ1-1
clone_size: .
v_call: TRBV24-1
d_call: .
cdr3_nt: TGTGCCACCAGTGATTCCTGGGGTGAAGCTTTCTTT
cdr3_aa: CATSDSWGEAFF

j_call: TRBJ1-5
clone_size: few
v_call: TRBV4-1
d_call: .
cdr3_nt: TGCGCCAGCAGCCCCAGGGAAGGGAGCAATCAGCCCCAGCATTTT
cdr3_aa: CASSPREGSNQPQHF

j_call: TRBJ1-1
clone_size: many
v_call: TRBV12-3/TRBV12-4
d_call: .
cdr3_nt: TGTGCCAGCAGTTTATTAAATGGTGAAGCTTTCTTT
cdr3_aa: CASSLLNGEAFF

j_call: TRBJ2-7
clone_size: .
v_call: TRBV4-3
d_call: .
cdr3_nt: TGCGCCAGCAGCCAAGATCGAGCAGCTAACTACGAGCAGTACTTC
cdr3_aa: CASSQDRAANYEQYF

j_call: TRBJ2-7
clone_size: many
v_call: TRBV12-3/TRBV12-4
d_call: .
cdr3_nt: TGTGCCAGCAGTTTGGGCCTAGCGTCCTACGAGCAGTACTTC
cdr3_aa: CASSLGLASYEQYF

j_call: TRBJ1-1
clone_size: many
v_call: TRBV2
d_call: TRBD1
cdr3_nt: TGTGCCAGCAGTGGTTCAGGGGGCGAAGCTTTCTTT
cdr3_aa: CASSGSGGEAFF

j_call: TRBJ2-1
clone_size: few
v_call: TRBV12-3/TRBV12-4
d_call: .
cdr3_nt: TGTGCCAGCAGGGGGGCGGGGGTTGGCAATGAGCAGTTCTTC
cdr3_aa: CASRGAGVGNEQFF

j_call: TRBJ1-4
clone_size: .
v_call: TRBV12-5
d_call: TRBD1
cdr3_nt: TGTGCTAGTGGTCCCATTCCGGGACAGCCTGAAAAACTGTTTTTT
cdr3_aa: CASGPIPGQPEKLFF

j_call: TRBJ2-5
clone_size: .
v_call: TRBV7-2
d_call: .
cdr3_nt: TGTGCCAGCAGTTTGACCAGGGGTCGAGAGACCCAGTACTTC
cdr3_aa: CASSLTRGRETQYF

j_call: TRBJ2-3
clone_size: .
v_call: TRBV12-3/TRBV12-4
d_call: TRBD2
cdr3_nt: TGTGCCAGCAGTCCACTAGCGGGGGAGAGCACAGATACGCAGTATTTT
cdr3_aa: CASSPLAGESTDTQYF

j_call: TRBJ2-1
clone_size: many
v_call: TRBV5-1
d_call: TRBD1
cdr3_nt: TGCGCCAGCAGCTTGGGCCGACAGGGCTACAATGAGCAGTTCTTC
cdr3_aa: CASSLGRQGYNEQFF

j_call: TRBJ2-3
clone_size: .
v_call: TRBV11-3
d_call: TRBD1
cdr3_nt: TGTGCCAGCAGCTTAGCGGGACAGGGCACAGATACGCAGTATTTT
cdr3_aa: CASSLAGQGTDTQYF

j_call: TRBJ2-7
clone_size: few
v_call: TRBV4-3
d_call: .
cdr3_nt: TGCGCCAGCAGCCAAGAGTGGGGCAACTCCTACGAGCAGTACTTC
cdr3_aa: CASSQEWGNSYEQYF

j_call: TRBJ2-1
clone_size: .
v_call: TRBV9
d_call: .
cdr3_nt: TGTGCCAGCAGCGTACGACGAGCGGAGTCCTACAATGAGCAGTTCTTC
cdr3_aa: CASSVRRAESYNEQFF

j_call: TRBJ2-5
clone_size: .
v_call: TRBV7-2
d_call: .
cdr3_nt: TGTGCCATTGGTAGTTACCAAGAGACCCAGTACTTC
cdr3_aa: CAIGSYQETQYF

j_call: TRBJ2-3
clone_size: .
v_call: TRBV5-5
d_call: .
cdr3_nt: TGTGCCAGCAGCTTGGAAGAGGATAGATTTAGCACAGATACGCAGTATTTT
cdr3_aa: CASSLEEDRFSTDTQYF